This T cell receptor (beta chain) comes out of a study of blood T cell repertoires in COVID-19. Study summary: COVID-19 samples, acute and convalescent, were from the United States, Italy and Spain. PBMCs, B-cell-depleted T cells, or T cells were the source of the cDNA or gDNA that made up the material.

Authors' analysis steps: Reference gene primers were amplified, and this amplification served to estimate nucleated cell counts. Assay used: immunoSEQ multiplex PCR; TCRdb lists only in-frame clones, some missing. V, J and clone size were drawn from that table, and D and trimming were deduced from the DNA. Among a few hundred thousand clones listed, approximately 88% were seen once. This CDR3 comprises 15 residues. V gave up 5 bases and J gave up 1 base; unmatched junction bases: 7. CDR1 is SGHAT and CDR2 is FQNNGV in the germline V gene. V usage is TRBV11-2 and J usage is TRBJ1-1; 7 nucleotides match TRBD1. The TCR was taken from a woman aged 45-65 years with active or convalescent COVID-19. What was sequenced was peripheral blood. CDR3: CASSSRDSSNTEAFF. CDR3 nucleotides: TGTGCCAGCAGCAGTCGGGACAGTTCGAACACTGAAGCTTTCTTT.